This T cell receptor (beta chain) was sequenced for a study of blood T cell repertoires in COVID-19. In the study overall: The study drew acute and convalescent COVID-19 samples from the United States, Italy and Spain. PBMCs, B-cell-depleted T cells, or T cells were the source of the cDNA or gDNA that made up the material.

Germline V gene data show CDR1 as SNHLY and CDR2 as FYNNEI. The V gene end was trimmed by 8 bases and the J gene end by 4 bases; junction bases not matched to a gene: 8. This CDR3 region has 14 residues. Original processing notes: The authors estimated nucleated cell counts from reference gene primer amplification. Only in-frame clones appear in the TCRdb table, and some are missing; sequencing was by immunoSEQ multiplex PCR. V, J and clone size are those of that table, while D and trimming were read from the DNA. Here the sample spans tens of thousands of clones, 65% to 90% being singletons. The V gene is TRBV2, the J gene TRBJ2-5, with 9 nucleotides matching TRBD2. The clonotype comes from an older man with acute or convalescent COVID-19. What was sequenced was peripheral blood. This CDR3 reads CASGPLAGVETQYF. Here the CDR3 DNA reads TGTGCCAGCGGCCCCTTAGCGGGGGTAGAGACCCAGTACTTC.